These T cell receptor beta chains were read from a single sample in a study of T cell repertoires in cytomegalovirus infection. MiXCR, applied by TCRdb to the reads, yields one record per CDR3 protein. This sample has around 120,000 distinct CDR3 sequences, with less than 9.5% found just once. The sequenced sample consisted of PBMCs. The source is a human donor in good health (CMV status not recorded). Some clones in this sample may be carry-over from other donors' samples. Each CDR3 is given with its conserved first and last residue. A D gene is named only where the DNA matches it firmly. Clone size, where shown, is once, few, many, or a class for clones that have expanded.

j_call	clone_size	v_call	d_call	cdr3_aa	cdr3_nt
TRBJ2-1	many	TRBV7-2	TRBD1	CASSRDWTGSIEQFF	TGTGCCAGCAGCCGTGATTGGACAGGGTCTATTGAGCAGTTCTTC
TRBJ2-7	many	TRBV15	.	CATSSDHEQYF	TGTGCCACCAGCAGTGACCACGAGCAGTACTTC
TRBJ1-2	.	TRBV20-1	TRBD1	CSAPTGVDYRYTF	TGCAGTGCTCCAACAGGGGTGGACTATCGCTACACCTTC
TRBJ2-7	many	TRBV28	.	CASSLGRPTYEQYF	TGTGCCAGCAGTTTGGGTAGGCCCACCTACGAGCAGTACTTC
TRBJ2-1	many	TRBV5-5	.	CASSPRGGEQFF	TGTGCCAGCAGCCCCCGTGGGGGGGAGCAGTTCTTC
TRBJ1-6	.	TRBV7-2	TRBD1	CASSLRQGALLSSHLQF	TGTGCCAGCAGCTTAAGACAGGGGGCTCTCCTTAGTTCACACCTCCAGTTT
TRBJ2-7	.	TRBV11-2	.	CASSFKGGLLNEQYF	TGTGCCAGCAGCTTTAAGGGGGGGCTCCTGAACGAGCAGTACTTC
TRBJ2-1	.	TRBV2	.	CASSPSSVGAYEQFF	TGTGCCAGCAGTCCGTCTTCGGTGGGGGCATACGAGCAGTTCTTC
TRBJ1-4	many	TRBV5-1	.	CASSLGEGPNEKLFF	TGCGCCAGCAGCTTGGGAGAGGGGCCTAATGAAAAACTGTTTTTT
TRBJ2-5	many	TRBV4-2	.	CASSKYRYQETQYF	TGTGCCAGCAGCAAATACAGGTACCAAGAGACCCAGTACTTC
TRBJ1-1	many	TRBV2	.	CASSELFANTEAFF	TGTGCCAGCAGTGAACTGTTCGCGAACACTGAAGCTTTCTTT
TRBJ1-3	many	TRBV7-2	.	CASSRQTIPGNTIYF	TGTGCCAGCAGCCGACAGACTATCCCTGGAAACACCATATATTTT
TRBJ1-1	.	TRBV20-1	.	CSARDYSGSEAFF	TGCAGTGCTAGAGATTATTCCGGTTCTGAAGCTTTCTTT
TRBJ1-4	few	TRBV27	TRBD1	CATKKGAWTNEKLFF	TGTGCCACCAAAAAGGGGGCCTGGACTAATGAAAAACTGTTTTTT
TRBJ1-4	many	TRBV7-2	.	CASSLGYYPGRINEKLFF	TGTGCCAGCAGCTTAGGGTATTATCCGGGAAGGATCAATGAAAAACTGTTTTTT
TRBJ1-2	.	TRBV9	.	CASSGDLGNAYGYTF	TGTGCCAGCAGCGGGGATCTAGGCAACGCCTATGGCTACACCTTC
TRBJ1-1	.	TRBV2	.	CASSDEGKYTEAFF	TGTGCCAGCAGTGATGAGGGGAAATACACTGAAGCTTTCTTT
TRBJ1-3	many	TRBV7-9	.	CASSLLGALNTIYF	TGTGCCAGCAGCTTATTGGGTGCGTTAAACACCATATATTTT
TRBJ2-5	few	TRBV29-1	.	CSVGGVGGAGETQYF	TGCAGCGTTGGAGGGGTTGGGGGCGCGGGAGAGACCCAGTACTTC
TRBJ2-3	many	TRBV7-9	TRBD1	CASSLGDRGSTDTQYF	TGTGCCAGCAGCTTAGGGGACAGGGGTTCCACAGATACGCAGTATTTT
TRBJ2-1	many	TRBV6-2/TRBV6-3	.	CASSYSAASSYNEQFF	TGTGCCAGCAGTTACTCGGCAGCCAGCTCCTACAATGAGCAGTTCTTC
TRBJ1-1	many	TRBV6-5	.	CASGGFRPDGTEAFF	TGTGCCAGCGGGGGGTTTAGGCCCGACGGCACTGAAGCTTTCTTT
TRBJ2-1	many	TRBV2	TRBD1	CASSPQGFNEQFF	TGTGCCAGCAGTCCACAGGGGTTCAATGAGCAGTTCTTC
TRBJ2-1	.	TRBV6-5	TRBD1	CASAGRTGVWNEQFF	TGTGCCAGCGCGGGCAGGACAGGGGTTTGGAATGAGCAGTTCTTC
TRBJ1-1	few	TRBV20-1	.	CSARVLQAGDTEAFF	TGCAGTGCTAGAGTTCTACAGGCAGGGGATACTGAAGCTTTCTTT
TRBJ1-1	.	TRBV29-1	.	CSVEPENTEAFF	TGCAGCGTTGAACCAGAGAACACTGAAGCTTTCTTT
TRBJ1-2	many	TRBV7-9	.	CASSSRDDGSLFKGYTF	TGTGCCAGCAGCTCGAGAGACGACGGATCCCTCTTCAAGGGCTACACCTTC
TRBJ2-5	.	TRBV5-6	TRBD1	CASSLLPGTGLQTQYF	TGTGCCAGCAGCTTGCTACCAGGGACAGGGCTACAGACCCAGTACTTC
TRBJ1-2	many	TRBV5-1	.	CASSPDSLRGYTF	TGCGCCAGCAGCCCGGACAGTCTGAGGGGCTACACCTTC
TRBJ2-3	many	TRBV12-3/TRBV12-4	TRBD2	CASSSRGAGEDTQYF	TGTGCCAGCAGCTCCCGAGGGGCGGGGGAGGATACGCAGTATTTT
TRBJ2-1	.	TRBV7-3	TRBD2	CASRRGIAYNEQFF	TGTGCCAGCCGGCGGGGGATTGCCTACAATGAGCAGTTCTTC
TRBJ2-7	.	TRBV7-9	.	CASSSGRVVGEQYF	TGTGCCAGCAGCTCCGGACGGGTTGTAGGCGAGCAGTACTTC
TRBJ1-1	many	TRBV7-9	.	CASSPWDTEAFF	TGTGCCAGCAGCCCCTGGGACACTGAAGCTTTCTTT
TRBJ1-5	many	TRBV7-8	.	CASSLPTGLNQPQHF	TGTGCCAGCAGCTTACCTACAGGGCTCAATCAGCCCCAGCATTTT
TRBJ1-6	many	TRBV28	.	CASSLRDLQAPLHF	TGTGCCAGCAGTTTAAGGGATCTTCAGGCACCCCTCCACTTT
TRBJ1-5	few	TRBV2	.	CASRRFDSSNQPQHF	TGTGCCAGCAGACGATTCGACAGCAGCAATCAGCCCCAGCATTTT
TRBJ2-1	many	TRBV7-8	TRBD2	CASSSRGSGGVRYNEQFF	TGTGCCAGCAGCTCTCGAGGTAGCGGGGGGGTACGGTACAATGAGCAGTTCTTC
TRBJ1-1	many	TRBV7-9	.	CASSLAAGGGTEAFF	TGTGCCAGCAGCTTAGCCGCCGGGGGGGGGACTGAAGCTTTCTTT
TRBJ2-5	many	TRBV2	.	CASNEGTVQETQYF	TGTGCCAGCAATGAGGGTACCGTACAAGAGACCCAGTACTTC
TRBJ2-3	many	TRBV12-3/TRBV12-4	TRBD2	CASSLKLAGGPHTQYF	TGTGCCAGCAGTCTAAAGTTAGCGGGGGGGCCCCATACGCAGTATTTT
TRBJ1-2	few	TRBV2	.	CASMGGDFYGYTF	TGTGCCAGCATGGGGGGGGACTTCTATGGCTACACCTTC
TRBJ1-3	.	TRBV6-5	.	CASRRNSGNTIYF	TGTGCCAGCAGACGGAACTCTGGAAACACCATATATTTT
TRBJ2-7	few	TRBV10-3	.	CAISEEAGEQYF	TGTGCCATCAGTGAGGAGGCAGGCGAGCAGTACTTC
TRBJ2-5	.	TRBV20-1	.	CSATRGAVQETQYF	TGCAGTGCTACCAGGGGGGCTGTCCAAGAGACCCAGTACTTC
TRBJ1-1	few	TRBV3-1	.	CASSQSPGYTEAFF	TGTGCCAGCAGCCAGTCGCCAGGATACACTGAAGCTTTCTTT
TRBJ2-7	many	TRBV2	TRBD1	CASRNRDSSYEQYF	TGTGCCAGCAGAAACAGGGACAGCTCCTACGAGCAGTACTTC
TRBJ2-7	many	TRBV20-1	.	CSATRQGGNSYEQYF	TGCAGTGCTACAAGGCAGGGGGGGAACTCCTACGAGCAGTACTTC
TRBJ1-1	.	TRBV29-1	.	CSVGQSGGAFF	TGCAGCGTCGGACAGTCTGGCGGGGCTTTCTTT
TRBJ2-5	few	TRBV29-1	.	CSAKLPALLTQYF	TGCAGCGCCAAACTACCCGCCCTTCTAACCCAGTACTTC
TRBJ1-1	few	TRBV29-1	.	CSGRAGSLNTEAFF	TGCAGCGGTCGAGCCGGGTCTTTGAACACTGAAGCTTTCTTT
TRBJ2-1	many	TRBV18	TRBD2	CASSPPTSGGNEQFF	TGTGCCAGCTCACCCCCCACTAGCGGGGGGAATGAGCAGTTCTTC
TRBJ1-5	many	TRBV19	.	CASSIRGFGNQPQHF	TGTGCCAGTAGTATAAGAGGGTTCGGCAATCAGCCCCAGCATTTT
TRBJ2-5	many	TRBV7-2	TRBD1	CASSRLGTGTGRETQYF	TGTGCCAGCAGCCGACTCGGAACCGGGACAGGGAGGGAGACCCAGTACTTC
TRBJ1-1	many	TRBV20-1	.	CSASRGLGTEAFF	TGCAGTGCTAGCCGCGGACTAGGGACTGAAGCTTTCTTT
TRBJ1-5	many	TRBV6-2/TRBV6-3	TRBD1	CASSTDRERQPQHF	TGTGCCAGCAGTACCGACAGGGAGCGGCAGCCCCAGCATTTT
TRBJ2-2	many	TRBV6-1	.	CAVQNSNTGELFF	TGTGCCGTCCAGAACTCGAACACCGGGGAGCTGTTTTTT
TRBJ2-5	many	TRBV28	.	CASSSWGQVQETQYF	TGTGCCAGCAGTTCCTGGGGGCAGGTCCAAGAGACCCAGTACTTC